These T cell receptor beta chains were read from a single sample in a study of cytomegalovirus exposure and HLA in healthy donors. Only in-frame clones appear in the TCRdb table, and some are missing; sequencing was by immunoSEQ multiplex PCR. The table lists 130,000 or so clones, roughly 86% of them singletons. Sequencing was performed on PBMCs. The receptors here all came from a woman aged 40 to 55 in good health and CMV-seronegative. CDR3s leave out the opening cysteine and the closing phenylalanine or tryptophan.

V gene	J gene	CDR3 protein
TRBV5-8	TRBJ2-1	ASSFDRENYNEQF
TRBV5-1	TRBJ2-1	ASSLDSYNEQF
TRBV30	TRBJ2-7	AWSVGGAIYEQY
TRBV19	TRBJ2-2	ASTPMGGANTGELF
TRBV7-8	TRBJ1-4	ASSLSTATNEKLF
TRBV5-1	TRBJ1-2	ASSLAGQGGYGYT
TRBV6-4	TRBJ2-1	ASIEDSGWDEQF
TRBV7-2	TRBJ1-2	ASSSTPTQTGGGYT
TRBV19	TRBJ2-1	ASRQRAGGRNEQF
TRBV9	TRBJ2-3	ASSVVPGLPATQY
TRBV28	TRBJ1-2	ASSLARYGYT
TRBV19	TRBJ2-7	ASSISLVREQY
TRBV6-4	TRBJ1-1	ASSDSRRRNPWDTEAF
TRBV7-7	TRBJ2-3	ASSTGAPTDTQY
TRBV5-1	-	ASSLDPQLAGVGEQY
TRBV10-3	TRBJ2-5	AISDRIERETQY
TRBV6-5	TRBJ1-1	ASSSPAGTNTEAF
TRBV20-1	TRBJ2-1	SAPTSNEQF
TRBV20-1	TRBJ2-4	SAGSPNIQY
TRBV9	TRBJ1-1	ASSPGAGRLNTEAF
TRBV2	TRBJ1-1	ASRPTGPNTEAF
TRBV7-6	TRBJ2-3	ASSQQPADTQY
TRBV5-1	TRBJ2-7	ASSLGQVDYEQY
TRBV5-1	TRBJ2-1	ASSLTGVDNEQF
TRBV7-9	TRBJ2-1	ASSPEYNEQF
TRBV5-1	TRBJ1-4	ASSLAEGSVGEKLF
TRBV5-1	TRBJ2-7	ASSLVAGAAEQY
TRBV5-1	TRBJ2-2	ASSLNDLGNTGELF
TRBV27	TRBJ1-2	ASSSEGYYGYT
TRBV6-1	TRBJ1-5	AGRRAGNQPQH
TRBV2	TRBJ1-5	ASQDSNQPQH
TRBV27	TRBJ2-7	ASSLRGGSYEQY
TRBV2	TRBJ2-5	ASRTGDGETQY
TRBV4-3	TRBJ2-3	ASSQEVVGRARADTQY
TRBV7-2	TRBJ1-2	ASSLGGYGYT
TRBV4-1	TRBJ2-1	ASSRQSGTPYNEQF
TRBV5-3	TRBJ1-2	ARSFREGCLYGYT
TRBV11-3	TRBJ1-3	ASSQGQGPGNTIY
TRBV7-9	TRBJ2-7	SSSTGSYEQY
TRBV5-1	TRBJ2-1	ASGGTSGTNEQF
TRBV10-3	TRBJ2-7	AISEGTSGRRSYEQY
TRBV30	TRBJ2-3	AWSVARDTQY
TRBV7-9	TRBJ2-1	ASSRGWEKDEQF